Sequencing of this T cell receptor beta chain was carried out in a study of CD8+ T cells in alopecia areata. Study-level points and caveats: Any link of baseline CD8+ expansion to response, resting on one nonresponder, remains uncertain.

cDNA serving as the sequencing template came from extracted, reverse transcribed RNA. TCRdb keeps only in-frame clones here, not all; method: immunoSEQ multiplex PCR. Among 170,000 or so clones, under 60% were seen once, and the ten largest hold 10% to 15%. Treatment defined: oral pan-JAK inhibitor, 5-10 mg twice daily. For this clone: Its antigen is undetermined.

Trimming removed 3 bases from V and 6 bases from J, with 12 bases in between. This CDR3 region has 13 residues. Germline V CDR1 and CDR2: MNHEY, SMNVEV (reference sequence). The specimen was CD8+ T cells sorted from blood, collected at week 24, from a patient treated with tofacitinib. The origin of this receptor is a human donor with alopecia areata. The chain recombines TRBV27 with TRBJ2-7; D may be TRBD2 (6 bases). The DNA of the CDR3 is TGTGCCAGCAGTTTTAGCCAGGGAGGCGAGCAGTACTTC. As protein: CASSFSQGGEQYF.